This T cell receptor (beta chain) was sequenced for a study of T cells in tuberculosis. Study context: This South African cohort compared adolescents with or without latent tuberculosis against adults with active tuberculosis.

The CDR3 consists of 11 residues. Germline CDR1 and CDR2: DFQATT and SNEGSKA (reference sequence). Trimming took 6 bases from V and 3 from J, leaving 8 bases between them. This clone is judged medium-sized (0.01 to 0.1%). Its antigen remains unidentified. Study-wide results and caveats: Shorter CDR3-alpha in active tuberculosis partly drove smaller distances.

Profiling relied on immunoSEQ multiplex PCR, and the TCRdb table lists in-frame clones only, not all of them. Of tens of thousands of clones in the sample, more than 80% were seen once. Adolescents were screened for latent TB by skin test and IGRA. The rearrangement links TRBV20-1 to TRBJ1-2; D call uncertain. This receptor was obtained from a donor aged 10-29 years with latent tuberculosis or without tuberculosis infection. The specimen was PBMCs. CDR3 loop: CSARQDYGYTF. CDR3 sequence (DNA): TGCAGTGCCAGGCAGGACTATGGCTACACCTTC.